This entry lists 10 T cell receptor beta chains sequenced from one sample in a study of T-cell memory formation after mild COVID-19. From the 5' RACE reads, TCRdb called clonotypes with MiXCR, one entry per CDR3 protein. The table lists fewer than 550,000 distinct CDR3 sequences, 20% of them singletons. Source material: PBMCs or a T cell subset sorted from them (not recorded which). The receptors derive from an adult woman who had mild COVID-19 (a few samples of this study predate the infection). Cell type and time point are not known.

This clonotype was detected a few times. The chain joins TRBV11-2 to TRBJ2-5; the D is unclear. The CDR3 spans 12 residues. Germline CDR1 and CDR2: SGHAT and FQNNGV. Trimming left V 4 bases short and J 5 bases short, with 8 bases between. The CDR3 DNA is TGTGCCAGCAGCTGGGCCGGGGAGACCCAGTACTTC. Protein sequence: CASSWAGETQYF.

This clonotype turned up a few times. This sequence joins TRBV20-1 and TRBJ2-3; D gene unclear. Germline values: CDR1 DFQATT, CDR2 SNEGSKA (reference sequence). CDR3 length: 13 amino acids. The germline V and J ends were trimmed by 0 bases and 2 bases, with 6 bases remaining between them. The CDR3 region has the DNA TGCAGTGCTAGAGAGGGGTACACAGATACGCAGTATTTT. Residues: CSAREGYTDTQYF.

This clonotype was observed a handful of times. The chain links TRBV5-1 to TRBJ2-7; possibly TRBD1 for D (6 bases). CDR1 and CDR2 from the germline V gene are SGHRS and YFSETQ. There are 11 residues in the CDR3. V was pared by 0 bases and J by 12 bases, with 10 bases between. The CDR3 loop reads CASSLDRAMYF. The DNA for the CDR3 is TGCGCCAGCAGCTTGGACAGGGCCATGTACTTC.

The chain carries TRBV29-1 and TRBJ1-2; maybe TRBD1 (5 bases). The germline gives CDR1 SQVTM, CDR2 ANQGSEA. The CDR3 has 13 amino acids. Trimming took 7 bases from V and 4 from J, leaving 16 bases between them. CDR3 residues: CSGLGAGLYGYTF. CDR3 coding DNA: TGCAGCGGACTAGGGGCAGGTCTCTATGGCTACACCTTC.

The chain recombines TRBV7-9 with TRBJ1-2; 9 bases line up with TRBD1. The CDR3 totals 13 residues. The V and J ends lost 6 bases and 5 bases, in that order; junction bases with no gene match: 4. Per germline, CDR1 SEHNR and CDR2 FQNEAQ (reference sequence). This CDR3 is CASRPTGGYGYTF. The CDR3 DNA sequence: TGTGCCAGCAGACCGACAGGGGGTTATGGCTACACCTTC. Complete variable domain (other parts from reference TRBV7-9 and TRBJ1-2): DTGVSQNPRHKITKRGQNVTFRCDPISEHNRLYWYRQTLGQGPEFLTYFQNEAQLEKSRLLSDRFSAERPKGSFSTLEIQRTEQGDSAMYLCASRPTGGYGYTFGSGTRLTVV.

This clonotype was recorded a few times. The chain recombines TRBV6-2 or TRBV6-3 with TRBJ2-1; D is unresolved. Trimming cost V 10 bases and J 4 bases, with 20 bases left between them. The length of the CDR3 is 15 residues. Germline CDR1 is MNHEY and CDR2 is SVGEGT. The CDR3 nucleotides read TGTGCCACCGAGGACCCTGAGGCCCTTTACAATGAGCAGTTCTTC. This translates into CATEDPEALYNEQFF.

This clonotype was observed a few times. V and J are TRBV29-1 and TRBJ1-2; possibly TRBD1 for D (6 bases). The CDR3 totals 13 residues. Germline values: CDR1 SQVTM, CDR2 ANQGSEA. Trimming stripped 4 bases from V and 3 bases from J, with 12 bases between. For the CDR3, the DNA is TGCAGCGTTGTGAGGGGGGCAGACTATGGCTACACCTTC. Amino acids: CSVVRGADYGYTF.

The chain is built from TRBV29-1 and TRBJ1-5; D not resolved. The ends were cut back, 7 bases at V and 7 bases at J, with 14 bases in the middle. CDR3 length: 12 residues. CDR1 is SQVTM, CDR2 ANQGSEA, per germline. In DNA form, the CDR3 reads TGCAGCGCCCATTGGCAACCCCAGCCCCAGCATTTT. This codes for CSAHWQPQPQHF.

This chain joins TRBV20-1 and TRBJ2-7, with D possibly being TRBD1 (5 bases). The germline V gene encodes CDR1 DFQATT and CDR2 SNEGSKA (reference sequence). CDR3 length: 14 amino acids. The V and J ends lost 6 bases and 0 bases respectively, with 15 bases between them. The DNA of the CDR3 is TGCAGTGCCGTTAAACAGGTCCCCTCCTACGAGCAGTACTTC. Its translation is CSAVKQVPSYEQYF.

This chain uses TRBV11-2 with TRBJ2-1; D gene ambiguous. Germline loops: CDR1 SGHAT, CDR2 FQNNGV. Trimming removed 5 bases at V and 6 bases at J, with 14 bases between. The CDR3 loop spans 14 amino acids. The CDR3 sequence: CASSIIIRSNEQFF. Written as DNA, the CDR3 is TGTGCCAGCAGCATAATCATCCGCAGCAATGAGCAGTTCTTC.